This T cell receptor (beta chain) stems from a study of human T cells and chemical hapten exposure. TCRdb independently ran MiXCR on the RACE reads; one entry per CDR3 protein. The sample consists of tens of thousands of distinct CDR3 sequences, 10% of them appearing once. This clonotype came up many times. Noted time point: patch test 1, 2 weeks after DPC sensitization. The treatment is: therapeutic diphenylcyclopropenone sensitization with weekly scalp DPC. The sequence was collected from a woman in her forties or fifties with alopecia areata. Some clones in this sample may be carry-over from other donors' samples. Sequencing used whole blood, obtained in connection with sensitization to the hapten diphenylcyclopropenone (DPC).

The CDR3 DNA reads as TGCGCCAGCAGTGAAAGAGCGGGAGTACGTACCGGGGAGCTGTTTTTT. This codes for CASSERAGVRTGELFF. V and J are TRBV10-2 and TRBJ2-2; 8 bases agree with TRBD2. Per germline, CDR1 WSHSY and CDR2 SAAADI. The V and J ends lost 3 bases and 5 bases, in that order; junction bases with no gene match: 8. The CDR3 has 16 residues.